This T cell receptor beta chain was recovered during a study of beta chain features in type 1 diabetes. The authors reverse transcribed all of the isolated RNA, so sequencing captured expressed TCRB transcripts. Generated by immunoSEQ multiplex PCR, the TCRdb table keeps only in-frame clones and is missing some. The top ten hold around 2% of the sample, which has about 40,000 clones, about 64% seen once. The CDR3 covers 14 residues. The V segment lost 6 bases and the J segment 4 bases; nucleotides outside the gene matches: 6. Looked up from germline, CDR1 is ENHRY and CDR2 is SYGVKD. The specimen was Tregs from blood. This receptor was identified in a woman in her thirties in good health. The J gene is TRBJ2-3, the V gene TRBV10-3; 8 bases map to TRBD2. The CDR3 spells CAISPSGSADTQYF. For the CDR3, the DNA is TGTGCCATCAGCCCCAGCGGGAGTGCAGATACGCAGTATTTT.